Listed below are T cell receptor beta chains from one sample, sequenced in a study of T-cell reconstitution after alpha-beta-depleted transplantation in children. A single record per CDR3 protein comes from TCRdb applying MiXCR to the PCR reads. Found here are fewer than 120,000 distinct CDR3 sequences, under 13% of them singletons; the top ten hold 6.5% to 9.5%. The sample consisted of PBMCs from the stem cell graft donor, taken from the stem cell graft. Receptors were obtained from a human donor who donated a stem cell graft to a child with acute lymphoblastic leukemia. The CDR3 runs from the conserved cysteine through the conserved F or W. D genes are given only for firm matches. Clone sizes are given selectively: once, few, many, or a class where the clone is expanded.

TRBJ2-1	NA	many	TRBV7-2	CASSYARRPSYNEQFF	TGTGCCAGCAGCTATGCCAGGCGGCCATCCTACAATGAGCAGTTCTTC
TRBJ1-5	NA	few	TRBV7-2	CASTDPGQPQHF	TGTGCCAGCACAGATCCCGGTCAGCCCCAGCATTTT
TRBJ1-5	NA	many	TRBV19	CASSTNGNQPQHF	TGTGCCAGTAGTACCAATGGCAATCAGCCCCAGCATTTT
TRBJ1-2	NA	many	TRBV29-1	CSVPHRGIDGYTF	TGCAGCGTTCCCCACCGGGGAATAGATGGCTACACCTTC
TRBJ1-2	NA	many	TRBV12-3/TRBV12-4	CASSSYIRDAANYGYTF	TGTGCCAGCAGTTCCTATATCCGGGACGCCGCTAACTATGGCTACACCTTC
TRBJ2-3	TRBD2	few	TRBV20-1	CSARDPLAGITDTQYF	TGCAGTGCTAGAGATCCCCTAGCGGGGATAACAGATACGCAGTATTTT
TRBJ1-1	NA	many	TRBV6-2/TRBV6-3	CASSYSPGQAFF	TGTGCCAGCAGTTACTCGCCGGGGCAAGCTTTCTTT
TRBJ1-2	NA	many	TRBV11-2	CASSFSLRGDDYGYTF	TGTGCCAGCAGCTTCAGTTTAAGGGGCGACGACTATGGCTACACCTTC
TRBJ1-5	NA	NA	TRBV18	CASSSREVQPQHF	TGTGCCAGCTCGTCCCGAGAAGTACAGCCCCAGCATTTT
TRBJ1-1	NA	many	TRBV5-1	CASTILSGREGEAFF	TGCGCCAGCACCATTCTGTCCGGGAGAGAGGGTGAAGCTTTCTTT
TRBJ2-2	NA	many	TRBV7-9	CASSLQGTGELFF	TGTGCCAGCAGCTTACAGGGAACCGGGGAGCTGTTTTTT
TRBJ2-1	TRBD2	NA	TRBV6-2/TRBV6-3	CATLGGGRYNEQFF	TGTGCCACCCTGGGGGGGGGGAGGTACAATGAGCAGTTCTTC
TRBJ2-7	NA	many	TRBV9	CASSAGGLRSYEQYF	TGTGCCAGCAGCGCCGGGGGGCTCCGCTCCTACGAGCAGTACTTC
TRBJ2-1	NA	many	TRBV10-3	CAISPLPQLYNEQFF	TGTGCCATCAGCCCTCTCCCTCAACTATACAATGAGCAGTTCTTC
TRBJ2-1	NA	many	TRBV10-3	CAISESSGETEYNEQFF	TGTGCCATCAGTGAGTCGTCTGGCGAGACAGAATACAATGAGCAGTTCTTC
TRBJ1-5	TRBD1	NA	TRBV5-5	CASSLHGTGVSQPQHF	TGTGCCAGCAGCTTGCATGGGACAGGGGTCAGTCAGCCCCAGCATTTT
TRBJ2-7	NA	NA	TRBV5-4	CASSRSVYEQYF	TGTGCCAGCAGCAGGTCCGTCTACGAGCAGTACTTC
TRBJ2-7	TRBD1	many	TRBV4-1	CASSQGDRGSYEQYF	TGCGCCAGCAGCCAAGGGGACAGGGGGTCCTACGAGCAGTACTTC
TRBJ2-7	NA	many	TRBV10-3	CAISPRTGSYEQYF	TGTGCCATCAGTCCACGGACGGGCTCCTACGAGCAGTACTTC
TRBJ2-7	TRBD1	NA	TRBV30	CAWRPRDSYEQYF	TGTGCCTGGAGGCCCCGGGACAGCTACGAGCAGTACTTC
TRBJ2-1	NA	medium-sized	TRBV10-2	CASSGSPRGSYNEQFF	TGCGCCAGCAGTGGTTCCCCGCGGGGCTCCTACAATGAGCAGTTCTTC
TRBJ1-4	NA	many	TRBV12-3/TRBV12-4	CASSPRHRNEKLFF	TGTGCCAGCAGCCCTAGACACCGTAATGAAAAACTGTTTTTT
TRBJ2-1	NA	many	TRBV7-2	CASSSPGSEQFF	TGTGCCAGCAGCTCCCCGGGTAGTGAGCAGTTCTTC
TRBJ2-1	TRBD2	many	TRBV11-3	CASSPQGTSGGSEQFF	TGTGCCAGCAGCCCCCAGGGGACTAGCGGGGGCAGTGAGCAGTTCTTC
TRBJ2-1	TRBD2	many	TRBV12-3/TRBV12-4	CASSLGLAVEQFF	TGTGCCAGCAGTTTAGGACTAGCGGTTGAGCAGTTCTTC
TRBJ1-6	NA	many	TRBV13	CATAAGSLSSYNSPLHF	TGTGCCACCGCTGCGGGGAGCCTGAGCTCCTATAATTCACCCCTCCACTTT
TRBJ2-5	NA	NA	TRBV7-6	CASSLAGEKETQYF	TGTGCCAGCAGCTTAGCGGGAGAAAAAGAGACCCAGTACTTC
TRBJ2-7	TRBD1	many	TRBV5-6	CASSSTGSKQYF	TGTGCCAGCAGCTCGACAGGGTCGAAGCAGTACTTC
TRBJ2-7	NA	many	TRBV20-1	CSARVLGVEQYF	TGCAGTGCTAGAGTTTTGGGGGTCGAGCAGTACTTC
TRBJ1-6	NA	many	TRBV27	CASSPIGNGSPLHF	TGTGCCAGCAGTCCCATCGGGAATGGTTCACCCCTCCACTTT
TRBJ2-7	NA	many	TRBV29-1	CSVDGQMDEQYF	TGCAGCGTTGACGGCCAGATGGACGAGCAGTACTTC
TRBJ1-5	NA	many	TRBV12-3/TRBV12-4	CASSYNLGSHQPQHF	TGTGCCAGCAGTTATAACTTAGGGAGCCATCAGCCCCAGCATTTT
TRBJ2-3	TRBD2	many	TRBV12-3/TRBV12-4	CASSSSGASTDTQYF	TGTGCCAGCAGCAGTAGCGGGGCTAGCACAGATACGCAGTATTTT
TRBJ2-1	NA	NA	TRBV27	CASRAWGASSSYNEQFF	TGTGCCAGCAGGGCCTGGGGGGCATCGAGCTCCTACAATGAGCAGTTCTTC
TRBJ1-2	NA	many	TRBV5-6	CASSLGNYGYTF	TGTGCCAGCAGCTTGGGGAACTATGGCTACACCTTC
TRBJ2-1	NA	many	TRBV18	CASSHALGGGNEWQFF	TGTGCCAGCTCACACGCATTAGGTGGTGGAAATGAGTGGCAGTTCTTC
TRBJ1-5	NA	many	TRBV6-5	CASSSTRKDQPQHF	TGTGCCAGCAGTAGTACACGAAAAGATCAGCCCCAGCATTTT
TRBJ1-2	NA	many	TRBV4-1	CASSPKTGPSNYGYTF	TGCGCCAGCAGCCCGAAAACAGGGCCCTCTAACTATGGCTACACCTTC
TRBJ1-1	NA	many	TRBV12-3/TRBV12-4	CASSLKGTTEAFF	TGTGCCAGCAGTTTAAAAGGGACCACTGAAGCTTTCTTT
TRBJ2-3	NA	many	TRBV5-8	CASSLGLEPSTDTQYF	TGTGCCAGCAGCTTGGGGCTAGAACCTAGCACAGATACGCAGTATTTT
TRBJ2-7	NA	many	TRBV3-1	CASRQIPVVYEQYF	TGTGCCAGCAGACAAATACCCGTTGTCTACGAGCAGTACTTC